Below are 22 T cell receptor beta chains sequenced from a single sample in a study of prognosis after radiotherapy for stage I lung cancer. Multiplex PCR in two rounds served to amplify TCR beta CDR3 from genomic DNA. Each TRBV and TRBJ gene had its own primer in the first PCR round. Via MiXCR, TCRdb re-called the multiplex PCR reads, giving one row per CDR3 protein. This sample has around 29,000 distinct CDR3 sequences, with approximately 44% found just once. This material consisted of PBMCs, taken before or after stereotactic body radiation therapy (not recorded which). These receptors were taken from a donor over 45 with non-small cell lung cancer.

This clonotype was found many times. CDR3: CASSPGGLEDYGYTF. The CDR3 DNA is TGTGCCAGCTCACCAGGCGGTCTTGAGGACTATGGCTACACCTTC. V usage is TRBV18 and J usage is TRBJ1-2; D remains ambiguous. CDR1 is KGHSH and CDR2 is LQKENI in the germline V gene. Between the trimmed V and J ends, which lost 2 bases and 3 bases, there was a span of 13 bases. The CDR3 extends over 15 amino acids.

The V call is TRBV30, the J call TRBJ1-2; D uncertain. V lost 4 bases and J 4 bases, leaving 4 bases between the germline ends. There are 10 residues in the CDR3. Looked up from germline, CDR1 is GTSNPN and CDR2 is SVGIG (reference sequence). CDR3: CAWKGYGYTF. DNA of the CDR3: TGTGCCTGGAAGGGCTATGGCTACACCTTC. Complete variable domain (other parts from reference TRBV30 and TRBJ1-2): SQTIHQWPATLVQPVGSPLSLECTVEGTSNPNLYWYRQAAGRGLQLLFYSVGIGQISSEVPQNLSASRPQDRQFILSSKKLLLSDSGFYLCAWKGYGYTFGSGTRLTVV.

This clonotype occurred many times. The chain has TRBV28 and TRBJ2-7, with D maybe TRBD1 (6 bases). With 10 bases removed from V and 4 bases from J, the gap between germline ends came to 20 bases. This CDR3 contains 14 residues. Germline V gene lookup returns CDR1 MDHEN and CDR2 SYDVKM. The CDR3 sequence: CATAMTGHSYEQYF. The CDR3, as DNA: TGTGCCACAGCTATGACAGGTCACTCTTACGAGCAGTACTTC.

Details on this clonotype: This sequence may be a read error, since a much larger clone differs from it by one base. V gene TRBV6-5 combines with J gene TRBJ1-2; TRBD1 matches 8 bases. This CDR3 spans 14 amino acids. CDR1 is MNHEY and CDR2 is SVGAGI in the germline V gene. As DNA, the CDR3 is TGTGCCAGCAGTTCAGGGGGCCATAACTATTGCTACACCTTC. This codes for CASSSGGHNYCYTF.

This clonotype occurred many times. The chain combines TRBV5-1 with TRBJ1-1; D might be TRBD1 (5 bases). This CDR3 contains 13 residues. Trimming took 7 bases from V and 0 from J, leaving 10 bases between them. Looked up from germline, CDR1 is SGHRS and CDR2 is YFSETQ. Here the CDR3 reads CASGGTMNTEAFF. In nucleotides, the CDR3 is TGCGCCAGCGGAGGGACGATGAACACTGAAGCTTTCTTT.

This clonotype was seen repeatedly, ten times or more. This chain's CDR3 is CASSTTSGSRVEQFF. The DNA of the CDR3 is TGTGCCAGCAGCACTACTAGCGGGAGTAGGGTTGAGCAGTTCTTC. The V gene is TRBV3-1, the J gene TRBJ2-1; the match to TRBD2 covers 11 bases. The germline V gene encodes CDR1 LGHDT and CDR2 YNNKEL (reference sequence). The CDR3 loop spans 15 amino acids. J lost 9 bases, V lost 5 bases, and 9 bases had no gene match.

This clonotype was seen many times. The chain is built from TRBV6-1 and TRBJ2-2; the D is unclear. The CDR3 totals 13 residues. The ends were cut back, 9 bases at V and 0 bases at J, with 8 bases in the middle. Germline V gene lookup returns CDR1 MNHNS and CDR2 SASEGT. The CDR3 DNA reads TGTGCCAGTGTAGCCGCGAACACCGGGGAGCTGTTTTTT. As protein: CASVAANTGELFF.

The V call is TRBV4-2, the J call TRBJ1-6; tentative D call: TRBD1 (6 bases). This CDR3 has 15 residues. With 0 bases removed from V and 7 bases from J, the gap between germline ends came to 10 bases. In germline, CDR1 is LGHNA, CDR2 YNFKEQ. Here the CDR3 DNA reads TGTGCCAGCAGCCAAGAATCAGGGGTAAATTCACCCCTCCACTTT. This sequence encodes CASSQESGVNSPLHF.

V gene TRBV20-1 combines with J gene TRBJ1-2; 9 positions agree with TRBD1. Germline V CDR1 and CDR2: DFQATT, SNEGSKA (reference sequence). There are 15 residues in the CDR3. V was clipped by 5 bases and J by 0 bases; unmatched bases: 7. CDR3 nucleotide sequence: TGCAGTGCTCCTCCGGGACAGGGAGCTAACTATGGCTACACCTTC. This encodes CSAPPGQGANYGYTF.

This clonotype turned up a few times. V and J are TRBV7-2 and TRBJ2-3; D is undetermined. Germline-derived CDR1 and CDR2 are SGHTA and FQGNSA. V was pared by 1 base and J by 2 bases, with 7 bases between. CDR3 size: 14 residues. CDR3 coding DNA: TGTGCCAGCAGCTTAGGTAACCCCACAGATACGCAGTATTTT. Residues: CASSLGNPTDTQYF.

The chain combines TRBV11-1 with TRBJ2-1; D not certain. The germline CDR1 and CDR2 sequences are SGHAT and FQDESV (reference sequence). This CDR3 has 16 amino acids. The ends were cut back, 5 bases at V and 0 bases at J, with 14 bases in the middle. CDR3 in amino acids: CASSPRPSSSYNEQFF. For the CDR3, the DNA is TGTGCCAGCAGCCCCCGACCATCCAGCTCCTACAATGAGCAGTTCTTC. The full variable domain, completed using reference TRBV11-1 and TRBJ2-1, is EAEVAQSPRYKITEKSQAVAFWCDPISGHATLYWYRQILGQGPELLVQFQDESVVDDSQLPKDRFSAERLKGVDSTLKIQPAELGDSAMYLCASSPRPSSSYNEQFFGPGTRLTVL.

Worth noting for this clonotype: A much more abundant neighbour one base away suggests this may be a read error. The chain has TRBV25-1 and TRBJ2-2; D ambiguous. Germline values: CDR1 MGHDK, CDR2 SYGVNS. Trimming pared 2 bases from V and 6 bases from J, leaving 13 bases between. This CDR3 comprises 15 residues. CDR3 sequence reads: CASSEPGDLAGELFF. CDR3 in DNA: TGTGCCAGCAGTGAACCTGGCGATCTAGCCGGGGAGCTGTTTTTT.

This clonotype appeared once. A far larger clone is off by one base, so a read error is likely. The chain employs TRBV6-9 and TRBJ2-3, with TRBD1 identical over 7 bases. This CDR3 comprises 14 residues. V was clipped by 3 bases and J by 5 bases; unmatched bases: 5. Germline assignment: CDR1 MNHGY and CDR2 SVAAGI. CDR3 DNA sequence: TGTGCCAGCAGTTACCAGGGACAGAGAGATACGCAGTATTTT. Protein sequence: CASSYQGQRDTQYF.

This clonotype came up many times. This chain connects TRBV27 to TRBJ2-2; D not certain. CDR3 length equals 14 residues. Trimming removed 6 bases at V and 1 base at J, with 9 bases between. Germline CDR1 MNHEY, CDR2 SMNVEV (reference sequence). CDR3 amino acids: CASRVTLNTGELFF. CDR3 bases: TGTGCCAGCAGGGTGACACTGAACACCGGGGAGCTGTTTTTT.

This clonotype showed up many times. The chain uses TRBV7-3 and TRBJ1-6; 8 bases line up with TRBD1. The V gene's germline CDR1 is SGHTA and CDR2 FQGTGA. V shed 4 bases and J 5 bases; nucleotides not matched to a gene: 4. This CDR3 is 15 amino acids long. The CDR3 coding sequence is TGTGCCAGCAGCTACGGGACAGGCCATAATTCACCCCTCCACTTT. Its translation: CASSYGTGHNSPLHF.

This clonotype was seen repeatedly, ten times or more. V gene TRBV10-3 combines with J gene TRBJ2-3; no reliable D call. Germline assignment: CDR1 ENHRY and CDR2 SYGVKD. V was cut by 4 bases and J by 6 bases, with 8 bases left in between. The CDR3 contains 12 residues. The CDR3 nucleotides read TGTGCCATCAGTGGAAACCGGGATACGCAGTATTTT. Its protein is CAISGNRDTQYF.

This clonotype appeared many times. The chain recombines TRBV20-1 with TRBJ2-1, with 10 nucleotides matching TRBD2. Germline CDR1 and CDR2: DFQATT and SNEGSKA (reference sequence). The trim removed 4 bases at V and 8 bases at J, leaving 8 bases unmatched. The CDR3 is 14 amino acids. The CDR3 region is CSAKGLAGVYEQFF. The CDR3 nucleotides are TGCAGTGCTAAGGGCCTAGCGGGAGTTTATGAGCAGTTCTTC.

The CDR3 here is CASLDPDENTDTQYF. The CDR3 DNA is TGTGCCAGCCTCGACCCCGACGAAAACACAGATACGCAGTATTTT. The gene calls are TRBV2 and TRBJ2-3; D not resolved. Germline CDR1 SNHLY, CDR2 FYNNEI. Between the trimmed V and J ends, which lost 8 bases and 2 bases, there was a span of 17 bases. The CDR3 extends over 15 amino acids.

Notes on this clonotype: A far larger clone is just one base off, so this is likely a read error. CDR3 region: CASSKGQVSTDTQYF. In DNA form, the CDR3 reads TGTGCCAGCAGTAAAGGACAGGTTAGCACAGATACGCAGTATTTT. V is TRBV6-5 and J is TRBJ2-3, with TRBD1 identical over 7 bases. With V trimmed by 5 bases and J by 0 bases, 5 bases remained unmatched. CDR3 length: 15 amino acids. The germline CDR1 and CDR2 sequences are MNHEY and SVGAGI.

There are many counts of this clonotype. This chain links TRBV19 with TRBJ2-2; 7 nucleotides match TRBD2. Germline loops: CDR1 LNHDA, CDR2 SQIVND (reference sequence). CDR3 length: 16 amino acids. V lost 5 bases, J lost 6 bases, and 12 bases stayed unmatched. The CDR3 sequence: CASSFRDYNLPGELFF. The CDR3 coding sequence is TGTGCCAGTAGTTTCCGGGACTACAACCTACCCGGGGAGCTGTTTTTT.

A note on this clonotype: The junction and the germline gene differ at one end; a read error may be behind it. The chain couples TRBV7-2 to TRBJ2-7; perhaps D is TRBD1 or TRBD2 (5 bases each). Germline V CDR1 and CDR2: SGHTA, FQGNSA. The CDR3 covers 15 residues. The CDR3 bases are TGTGCCAGAAGCTGGTCAACTAGAGGACACTACGAGCAGTACTTC. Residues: CARSWSTRGHYEQYF.

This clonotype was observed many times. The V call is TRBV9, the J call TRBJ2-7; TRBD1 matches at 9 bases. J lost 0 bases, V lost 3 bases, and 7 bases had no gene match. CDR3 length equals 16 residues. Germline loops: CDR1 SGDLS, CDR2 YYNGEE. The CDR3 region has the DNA TGTGCCAGCAGCGACCCCCGGGACAGGGTCTCCTACGAGCAGTACTTC. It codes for CASSDPRDRVSYEQYF.